These 25 T cell receptor beta chains share one sample of origin, sequenced in a study of T cells in Graves' hyperthyroidism and ophthalmopathy. Amplification of TCR beta CDR3 regions was performed using RNA transcripts as template. When the TCR CDR3 underwent first-round RT-PCR, the HTBI primer set was used. Using its own MiXCR run on the multiplex PCR reads, TCRdb lists one record per CDR3 protein. Of about 610,000 distinct CDR3 sequences listed, roughly 16% are singletons. The sequenced material came from blood. These receptor sequences come from a woman between 35 and 50 years old with Graves' ophthalmopathy.

This clonotype was found a few times. This rearrangement joins TRBV5-5 to TRBJ2-5; D uncertain. The V gene lost 0 bases and the J gene lost 0 bases, with 9 bases spanning the gap. There are 15 residues in the CDR3. Per the germline V gene, CDR1 is SGHKS and CDR2 is YYEKEE (reference sequence). In DNA form, the CDR3 reads TGTGCCAGCAGCTTGGTGGCTACGTACCAAGAGACCCAGTACTTC. It yields the protein CASSLVATYQETQYF.

Comment on this clonotype: A much larger clone lies one base from this, so it may be a read error. The chain employs TRBV12-3 or TRBV12-4 and TRBJ1-3; TRBD1 might be the D (5 bases). CDR3 length: 14 amino acids. The V gene lost 4 bases and the J gene lost 0 bases, with 7 bases spanning the gap. The CDR3 here is CASSWDASGNTIYF. For the CDR3, the DNA is TGTGCCAGCAGTTGGGACGCCTCTGGAAACACCATATATTTT.

This clonotype was detected a few times. This chain connects TRBV20-1 to TRBJ1-5, with D uncertain. CDR3 length equals 16 residues. The germline V and J ends were trimmed by 0 bases and 7 bases, with 19 bases remaining between them. CDR1 and CDR2 from the germline V gene are DFQATT and SNEGSKA (reference sequence). CDR3 bases: TGCAGTGCTAGAGATGTTGCGCCCTCCCCGGGGCAGCCCCAGCATTTT. It encodes CSARDVAPSPGQPQHF.

At least ten counts were recorded for this clonotype. This chain joins TRBV2 and TRBJ2-7; 11 bases agree with TRBD2. The CDR3 extends over 16 amino acids. The germline V gene has CDR1 SNHLY and CDR2 FYNNEI. The V segment lost 0 bases and the J segment 3 bases; nucleotides outside the gene matches: 4. CDR3 residues: CASSEAQLAGVYEQYF. CDR3 bases: TGTGCCAGCAGTGAAGCGCAACTAGCGGGAGTCTACGAGCAGTACTTC.

This chain links TRBV7-9 with TRBJ2-3; D call uncertain. Trimming stripped 5 bases from V and 0 bases from J, with 15 bases between. Germline CDR1 reads SEHNR; CDR2 reads FQNEAQ (reference sequence). The CDR3 covers 16 residues. The chain's CDR3 is CASSPGTIASTDTQYF. The CDR3 region has the DNA TGTGCCAGCAGCCCCGGCACTATCGCTAGCACAGATACGCAGTATTTT. Full variable domain (rest looked up from reference TRBV7-9 and TRBJ2-3): DTGVSQNPRHKITKRGQNVTFRCDPISEHNRLYWYRQTLGQGPEFLTYFQNEAQLEKSRLLSDRFSAERPKGSFSTLEIQRTEQGDSAMYLCASSPGTIASTDTQYFGPGTRLTVL.

There are many counts of this clonotype. The J gene is TRBJ2-3, the V gene TRBV2; TRBD2 matches at 10 bases. CDR1 and CDR2 (germline): SNHLY, FYNNEI. The CDR3 covers 13 residues. CDR3 in DNA: TGTGCGTATAGCGGGGGGACCACAGATACGCAGTATTTT. Translated: CAYSGGTTDTQYF.

In nucleotides, the CDR3 is TGTGCCAGCAGCCGGACACTTAGCAATCAGCCCCAGCATTTT. Amino acid sequence: CASSRTLSNQPQHF. The genes are TRBV5-5 and TRBJ1-5; tentatively, D is TRBD1 (5 bases). In germline, CDR1 is SGHKS, CDR2 YYEKEE (reference sequence). V was pared by 4 bases and J by 0 bases, with 8 bases between. The CDR3 length is 14 residues.

The rearrangement joins TRBV9 to TRBJ2-5; 8 nucleotides agree with TRBD1. Germline V gene sequence: CDR1 SGDLS, CDR2 YYNGEE. V shed 4 bases, J shed 4 bases, and the junction held 9 bases outside the gene matches. The CDR3 totals 15 residues. CDR3 nucleotide sequence: TGTGCCAGCAGCCTCGGAGGGGGGACAGGAGAGACCCAGTACTTC. Its translation is CASSLGGGTGETQYF.

The chain combines TRBV11-2 with TRBJ2-5, with D perhaps TRBD2 (6 bases). Between the trimmed V and J ends, which lost 6 bases and 5 bases, there was a span of 19 bases. Germline values: CDR1 SGHAT, CDR2 FQNNGV. CDR3 length: 15 amino acids. The CDR3 DNA is TGTGCCAGCAGTTCCCTCGGCGGAGGGGTGGAGACCCAGTACTTC. The encoded protein is CASSSLGGGVETQYF.

Only a few counts were recorded for this clonotype. The V gene is TRBV18, the J gene TRBJ2-2; maybe TRBD1 (5 bases). The germline CDR1 and CDR2 sequences are KGHSH and LQKENI. The germline V and J ends were trimmed by 3 bases and 1 base, with 15 bases remaining between them. This CDR3 is 17 amino acids long. CDR3 coding DNA: TGTGCCAGCTCACCGTTGGGGCCGGTCGGGAACACCGGGGAGCTGTTTTTT. Its protein is CASSPLGPVGNTGELFF. The whole variable domain, filled in from reference TRBV18 and TRBJ2-2, reads NAGVMQNPRHLVRRRGQEARLRCSPMKGHSHVYWYRQLPEEGLKFMVYLQKENIIDESGMPKERFSAEFPKEGPSILRIQQVVRGDSAAYFCASSPLGPVGNTGELFFGEGSRLTVL.

This clonotype was found a few times. This chain uses TRBV20-1 with TRBJ1-1, with 11 positions matching TRBD1. The CDR3 has 12 amino acids. CDR1 is DFQATT and CDR2 is SNEGSKA in the germline V gene (reference sequence). V was pared by 2 bases and J by 10 bases, with 3 bases of the junction left unmatched. DNA of the CDR3: TGCAGTGCTAGATGGGACAGGGGGATAGCTTTCTTT. This codes for CSARWDRGIAFF.

The V and J genes are TRBV6-1 and TRBJ2-3, with D possibly being TRBD2 (6 bases). CDR1 and CDR2 (germline): MNHNS, SASEGT. The CDR3 runs 13 residues. V lost 6 bases and J 8 bases, leaving 15 bases between the germline ends. Here the CDR3 DNA reads TGTGCCAGCAGGCGGGAAGGAACGCCTACGCAGTATTTT. Its protein product is CASRREGTPTQYF.

This clonotype was counted a few times. The chain combines TRBV5-6 with TRBJ2-1; D uncertain. V shed 2 bases and J shed 7 bases, with 7 bases lying between them. This CDR3 contains 12 residues. CDR1 SGHDT and CDR2 YYEEEE come from the germline V gene. This chain's CDR3 is CASSLGINEQFF. In DNA form, the CDR3 reads TGTGCCAGCAGCTTAGGCATAAATGAGCAGTTCTTC.

The gene calls are TRBV10-3 and TRBJ2-7, with TRBD2 matching 7 bases. This CDR3 comprises 13 residues. Germline-derived CDR1 and CDR2 are ENHRY and SYGVKD. V lost 3 bases, J lost 3 bases, and 2 bases stayed unmatched. CDR3 nucleotide sequence: TGTGCCATCAGTGATGGCGGGAGCTACGAGCAGTACTTC. It is translated as CAISDGGSYEQYF.

This clonotype came up many times. This chain links TRBV12-3 or TRBV12-4 with TRBJ2-5; 10 bases align to TRBD2. The CDR3 length is 15 residues. The trim removed 6 bases at V and 1 base at J, leaving 5 bases unmatched. The CDR3 protein is CASSQLAGIQETQYF. In nucleotides, the CDR3 is TGTGCCAGCAGCCAACTAGCGGGGATCCAAGAGACCCAGTACTTC.

The chain uses TRBV28 and TRBJ2-1; possibly TRBD2 for D (6 bases). Germline-derived CDR1 and CDR2 are MDHEN and SYDVKM. The V end lost 6 bases, the J end lost 2 bases, and 11 bases lay between the germline ends. The CDR3 contains 14 residues. CDR3 loop: CASRGTFTYNEQFF. Written as DNA, the CDR3 is TGTGCCAGCAGGGGGACTTTTACCTACAATGAGCAGTTCTTC. Based on the CDR3 plus reference TRBV28 and TRBJ2-1, the full variable domain is DVKVTQSSRYLVKRTGEKVFLECVQDMDHENMFWYRQDPGLGLRLIYFSYDVKMKEKGDIPEGYSVSREKKERFSLILESASTNQTSMYLCASRGTFTYNEQFFGPGTRLTVL.

The V and J genes are TRBV6-1 and TRBJ1-4; TRBD1 might be the D (5 bases). The germline CDR1 and CDR2 sequences are MNHNS and SASEGT. This CDR3 is built from 14 residues. The V end was cut by 5 bases, the J end by 7 bases, with 14 bases between. CDR3 DNA sequence: TGTGCCAGCAGTTTTGGGGCGTGGAGTGAAAAACTGTTTTTT. Its translation is CASSFGAWSEKLFF.

In the case of this clonotype: A much larger clone differs by one base, so this may be a read error. This chain links TRBV7-9 with TRBJ2-7; D may be TRBD1 (6 bases). The CDR3 totals 14 residues. Germline V gene data show CDR1 as SEHNR and CDR2 as FQNEAQ (reference sequence). CDR3 nucleotides: TGTGCCAGCAGCCCCAATCCGGGACACTACGAGCGGTACTTC. Translated: CASSPNPGHYERYF. Combining the CDR3 with reference TRBV7-9 and TRBJ2-7 gives the whole variable domain DTGVSQNPRHKITKRGQNVTFRCDPISEHNRLYWYRQTLGQGPEFLTYFQNEAQLEKSRLLSDRFSAERPKGSFSTLEIQRTEQGDSAMYLCASSPNPGHYERYFGPGTRLTVT.

This chain connects TRBV2 to TRBJ2-1, with a weak D call TRBD1 (5 bases). Trimming took 6 bases from V and 0 from J, leaving 12 bases between them. Germline V gives CDR1 SNHLY, CDR2 FYNNEI. The CDR3 has 15 amino acids. CDR3 DNA: TGTGCCAGCAGAGGAGACAGTAGCTCCTACAATGAGCAGTTCTTC. It specifies CASRGDSSSYNEQFF.

This clonotype was seen a handful of times. The chain links TRBV12-3 or TRBV12-4 to TRBJ1-2; tentative D call: TRBD1 (6 bases). V lost 6 bases to trimming and J lost 7 bases, with 9 bases between them. The CDR3 covers 11 residues. The CDR3 protein is CASRADSGYTF. CDR3 in DNA: TGTGCCAGCAGGGCGGACAGTGGCTACACCTTC.

This clonotype was detected many times. V gene TRBV12-3 or TRBV12-4 combines with J gene TRBJ2-7, with 7 bases matching TRBD1. This CDR3 has 14 residues. The trim removed 3 bases at V and 5 bases at J, leaving 7 bases unmatched. As DNA, the CDR3 is TGTGCCAGCAGTTTGGGGGACAGCTTCCACGAGCAGTACTTC. This translates into CASSLGDSFHEQYF.

This clonotype was counted ten times or more. The chain joins TRBV2 to TRBJ1-2; TRBD1 matches 7 bases. The CDR3 sequence is 12 residues long. The germline V gene encodes CDR1 SNHLY and CDR2 FYNNEI. The V segment lost 2 bases and the J segment 8 bases; nucleotides outside the gene matches: 2. In DNA form, the CDR3 reads TGTGCCAGCAGTGAACGGACAGGAGGCTACACCTTC. Translation: CASSERTGGYTF.

This clonotype has ten or more counts. This sequence joins TRBV12-3 or TRBV12-4 and TRBJ2-5; D uncertain. This CDR3 is built from 12 residues. The V end was cut by 2 bases, the J end by 4 bases, with 5 bases between. CDR3 protein: CASSLTGETQYF. The CDR3 DNA follows: TGTGCCAGCAGTTTAACGGGAGAGACCCAGTACTTC.

This clonotype appeared a few times. The rearrangement joins TRBV20-1 to TRBJ2-1, with 12 bases lining up with TRBD2. Losses at the gene ends were 5 bases for V and 10 bases for J; bases not matched to a gene: 12. The CDR3 covers 15 residues. The V gene's germline CDR1 is DFQATT and CDR2 SNEGSKA (reference sequence). DNA of the CDR3: TGCAGTGCTTGGGGCGCTAGCGGGAGGGCCGGGGAGCAGTTCTTC. This sequence encodes CSAWGASGRAGEQFF.

Many counts were recorded for this clonotype. The rearrangement uses TRBV20-1 and TRBJ2-3; unclear D gene. The germline V gene has CDR1 DFQATT and CDR2 SNEGSKA (reference sequence). V lost 6 bases to trimming and J lost 1 base, with 17 bases between them. The CDR3 runs 15 residues. CDR3 sequence reads: CSAEALPHGTDTQYF. CDR3 sequence (DNA): TGCAGTGCCGAAGCCCTACCCCACGGCACAGATACGCAGTATTTT.